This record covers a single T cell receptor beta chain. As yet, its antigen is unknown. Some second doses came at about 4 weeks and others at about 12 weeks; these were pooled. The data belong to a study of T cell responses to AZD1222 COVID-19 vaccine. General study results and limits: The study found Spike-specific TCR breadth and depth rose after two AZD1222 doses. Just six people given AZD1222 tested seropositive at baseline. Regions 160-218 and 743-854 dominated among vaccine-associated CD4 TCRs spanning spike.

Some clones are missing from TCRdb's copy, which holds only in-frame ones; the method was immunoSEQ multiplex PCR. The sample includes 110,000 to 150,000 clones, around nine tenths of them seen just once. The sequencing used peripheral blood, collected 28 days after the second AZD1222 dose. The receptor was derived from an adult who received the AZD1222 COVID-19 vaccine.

CDR3: CASSLSLAGEKYNEQFF. The DNA of the CDR3 is TGTGCCAGCAGCTTAAGCCTAGCGGGGGAGAAATACAATGAGCAGTTCTTC. The chain joins TRBV9 to TRBJ2-1, with 10 nucleotides matching TRBD2. After removal of 4 bases from V and 4 bases from J, the junction contained 11 bases not matched to a gene. Germline CDR1 reads SGDLS; CDR2 reads YYNGEE. This CDR3 has 17 residues.